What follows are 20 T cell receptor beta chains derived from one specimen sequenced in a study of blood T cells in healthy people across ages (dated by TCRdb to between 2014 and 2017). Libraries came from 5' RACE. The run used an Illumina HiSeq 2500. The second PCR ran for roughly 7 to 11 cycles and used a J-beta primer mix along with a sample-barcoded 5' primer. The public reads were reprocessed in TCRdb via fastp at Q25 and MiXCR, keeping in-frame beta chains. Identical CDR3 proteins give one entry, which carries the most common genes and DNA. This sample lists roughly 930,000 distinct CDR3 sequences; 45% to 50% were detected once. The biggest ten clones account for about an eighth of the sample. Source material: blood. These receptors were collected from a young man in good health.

The CDR3 DNA sequence: TGCAGTGCTGACGCCGCAAGGGGGGAAGAGACCCAGTACTTC. It yields the protein CSADAARGEETQYF. The chain links TRBV20-1 to TRBJ2-7; either TRBD1 or TRBD2 may fit D (6 bases each). TRBJ2-5 matches the DNA end more closely, so the J call is doubtful. Per germline, CDR1 DFQATT and CDR2 SNEGSKA (reference sequence). This CDR3 spans 14 amino acids.

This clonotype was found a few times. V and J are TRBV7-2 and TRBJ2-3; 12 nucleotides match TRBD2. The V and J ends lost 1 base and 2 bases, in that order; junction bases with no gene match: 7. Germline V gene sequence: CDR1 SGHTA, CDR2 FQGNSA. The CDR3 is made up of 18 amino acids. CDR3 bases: TGTGCCAGCAGCTTAGATTGGACTAGCGGGGTTAACACAGATACGCAGTATTTT. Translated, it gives CASSLDWTSGVNTDTQYF. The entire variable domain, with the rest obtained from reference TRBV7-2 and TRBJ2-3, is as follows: GAGVSQSPSNKVTEKGKDVELRCDPISGHTALYWYRQSLGQGLEFLIYFQGNSAPDKSGLPSDRFSAERTGGSVSTLTIQRTQQEDSAVYLCASSLDWTSGVNTDTQYFGPGTRLTVL.

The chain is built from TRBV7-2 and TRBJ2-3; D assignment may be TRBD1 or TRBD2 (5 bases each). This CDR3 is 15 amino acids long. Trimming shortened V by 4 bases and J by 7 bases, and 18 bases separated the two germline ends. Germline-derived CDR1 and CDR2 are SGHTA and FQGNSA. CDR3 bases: TGTGCCAGCAGCTACCGGGACCGAGAACGGAATACGCAGTATTTT. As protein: CASSYRDRERNTQYF.

CDR3 protein: CASSKVAGPYNEQFF. CDR3 sequence (DNA): TGTGCCAGTAGTAAGGTAGCGGGGCCGTACAATGAGCAGTTCTTC. V gene TRBV19 combines with J gene TRBJ2-1; 8 bases align to TRBD2. The length of the CDR3 is 15 residues. Germline CDR1 reads LNHDA; CDR2 reads SQIVND (reference sequence). The trim removed 4 bases at V and 4 bases at J, leaving 6 bases unmatched.

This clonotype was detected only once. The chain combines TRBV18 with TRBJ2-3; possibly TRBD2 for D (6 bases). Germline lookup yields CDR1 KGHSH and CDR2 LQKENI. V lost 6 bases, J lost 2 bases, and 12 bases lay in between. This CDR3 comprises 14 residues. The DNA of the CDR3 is TGTGCCAGCTCCCCTAGCGAACACACAGATACGCAGTATTTT. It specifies CASSPSEHTDTQYF. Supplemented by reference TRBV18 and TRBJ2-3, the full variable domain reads NAGVMQNPRHLVRRRGQEARLRCSPMKGHSHVYWYRQLPEEGLKFMVYLQKENIIDESGMPKERFSAEFPKEGPSILRIQQVVRGDSAAYFCASSPSEHTDTQYFGPGTRLTVL.

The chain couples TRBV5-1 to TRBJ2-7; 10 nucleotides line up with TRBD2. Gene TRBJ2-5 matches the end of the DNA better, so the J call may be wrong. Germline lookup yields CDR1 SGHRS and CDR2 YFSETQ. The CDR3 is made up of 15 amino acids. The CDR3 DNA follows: TGCGCCAGCAGCTGGACGACTAGCGGGTCGGAGACCCAGTACTTC. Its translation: CASSWTTSGSETQYF.

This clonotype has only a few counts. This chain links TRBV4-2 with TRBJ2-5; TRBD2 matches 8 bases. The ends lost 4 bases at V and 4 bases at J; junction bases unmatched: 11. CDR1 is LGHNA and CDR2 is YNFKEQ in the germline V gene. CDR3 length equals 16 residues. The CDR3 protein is CASSPGSGGGRETQYF. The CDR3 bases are TGTGCCAGCAGCCCAGGCAGCGGGGGAGGTCGAGAGACCCAGTACTTC.

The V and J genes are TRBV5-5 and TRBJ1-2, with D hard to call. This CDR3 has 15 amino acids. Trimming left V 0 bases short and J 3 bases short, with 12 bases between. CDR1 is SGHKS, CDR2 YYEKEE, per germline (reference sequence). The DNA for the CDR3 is TGTGCCAGCAGCTTGGGTCAAACGGGAGACTATGGCTACACCTTC. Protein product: CASSLGQTGDYGYTF. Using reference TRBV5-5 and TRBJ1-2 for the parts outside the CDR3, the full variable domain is DAGVTQSPTHLIKTRGQQVTLRCSPISGHKSVSWYQQVLGQGPQFIFQYYEKEERGRGNFPDRFSARQFPNYSSELNVNALLLGDSALYLCASSLGQTGDYGYTFGSGTRLTVV.

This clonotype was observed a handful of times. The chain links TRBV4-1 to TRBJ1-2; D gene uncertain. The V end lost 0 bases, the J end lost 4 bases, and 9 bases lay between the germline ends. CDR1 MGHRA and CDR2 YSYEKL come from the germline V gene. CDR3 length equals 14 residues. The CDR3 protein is CASSQDSSPYGYTF. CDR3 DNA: TGCGCCAGCAGCCAAGACAGTTCGCCCTATGGCTACACCTTC.

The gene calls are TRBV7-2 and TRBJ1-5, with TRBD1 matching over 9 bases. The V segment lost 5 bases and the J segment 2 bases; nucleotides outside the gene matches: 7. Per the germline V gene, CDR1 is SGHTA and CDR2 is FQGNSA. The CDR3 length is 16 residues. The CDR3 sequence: CASSPLQGAGNQPQHF. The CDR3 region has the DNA TGTGCCAGCAGCCCCCTACAGGGGGCGGGCAATCAGCCCCAGCATTTT.

CDR3 coding DNA: TGTGCCAGCAGCTCCCCCGGGACTACGAGCTCCTACGAGCAGTACTTC. This sequence encodes CASSSPGTTSSYEQYF. The rearrangement links TRBV7-6 to TRBJ2-7; 7 positions agree with TRBD2. J gave up 0 bases and V 4 bases, and 9 bases lay outside the gene matches. Germline assignment: CDR1 SGHVS and CDR2 FNYEAQ. This CDR3 contains 16 residues.

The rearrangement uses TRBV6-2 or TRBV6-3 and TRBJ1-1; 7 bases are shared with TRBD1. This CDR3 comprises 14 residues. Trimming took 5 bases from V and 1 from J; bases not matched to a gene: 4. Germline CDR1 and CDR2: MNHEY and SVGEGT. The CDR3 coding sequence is TGTGCCAGCAGTGATCGGACAGGGAACACTGAAGCTTTCTTT. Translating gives CASSDRTGNTEAFF.

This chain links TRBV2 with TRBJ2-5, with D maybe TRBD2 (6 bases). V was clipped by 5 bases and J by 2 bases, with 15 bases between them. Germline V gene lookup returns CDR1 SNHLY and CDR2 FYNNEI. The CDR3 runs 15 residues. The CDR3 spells CASSRTGEGQETQYF. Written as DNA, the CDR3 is TGTGCCAGCAGTCGTACGGGAGAGGGGCAAGAGACCCAGTACTTC.

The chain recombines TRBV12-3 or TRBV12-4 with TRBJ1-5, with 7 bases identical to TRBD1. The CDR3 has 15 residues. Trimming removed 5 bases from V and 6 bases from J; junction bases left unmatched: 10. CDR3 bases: TGTGCCAGCAGTAGCGACAGGGCACTCAGTCAGCCCCAGCATTTT. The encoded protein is CASSSDRALSQPQHF.

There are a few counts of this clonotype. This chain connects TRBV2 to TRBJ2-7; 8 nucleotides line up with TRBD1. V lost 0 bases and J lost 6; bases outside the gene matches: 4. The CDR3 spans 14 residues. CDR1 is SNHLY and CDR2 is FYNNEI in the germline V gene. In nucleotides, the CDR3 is TGTGCCAGCAGTGAAGCAGGCAGGGGGCGCGAGCAGTACTTC. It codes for CASSEAGRGREQYF.

This chain's CDR3 is CASSQEASGQGENTEAFF. In nucleotides, the CDR3 is TGCGCCAGCAGCCAAGAGGCATCGGGACAGGGTGAGAACACTGAAGCTTTCTTT. V and J are TRBV4-3 and TRBJ1-1; 9 bases fit TRBD1. The junction had 9 bases not matched to a gene; V was cut back by 0 bases and J by 1 base. The V gene's germline CDR1 is LGHNA and CDR2 YSLEER. This CDR3 comprises 18 residues.

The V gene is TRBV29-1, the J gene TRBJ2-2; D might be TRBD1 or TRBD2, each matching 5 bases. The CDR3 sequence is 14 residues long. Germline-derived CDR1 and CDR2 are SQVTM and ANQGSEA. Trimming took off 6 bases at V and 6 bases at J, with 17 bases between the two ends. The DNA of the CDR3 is TGCAGCGTAGAACCCGGGGCGGCCCCCGGGGAGCTGTTTTTT. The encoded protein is CSVEPGAAPGELFF.

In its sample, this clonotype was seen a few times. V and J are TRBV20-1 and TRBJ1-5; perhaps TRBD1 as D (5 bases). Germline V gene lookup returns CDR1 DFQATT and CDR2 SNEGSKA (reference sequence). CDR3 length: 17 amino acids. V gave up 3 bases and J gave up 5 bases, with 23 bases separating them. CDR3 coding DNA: TGCAGTGCTAGCAAAGAGCTTGAGTGGGGGGGTTATCAGCCCCAGCATTTT. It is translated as CSASKELEWGGYQPQHF.

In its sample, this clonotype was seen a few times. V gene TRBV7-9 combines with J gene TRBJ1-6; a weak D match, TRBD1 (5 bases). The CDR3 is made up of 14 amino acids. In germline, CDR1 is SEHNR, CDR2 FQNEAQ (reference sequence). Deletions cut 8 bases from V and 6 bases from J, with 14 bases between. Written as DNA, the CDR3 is TGTGCCAGCCGGGACTTTAACCTTAATTCACCCCTCCACTTT. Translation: CASRDFNLNSPLHF.

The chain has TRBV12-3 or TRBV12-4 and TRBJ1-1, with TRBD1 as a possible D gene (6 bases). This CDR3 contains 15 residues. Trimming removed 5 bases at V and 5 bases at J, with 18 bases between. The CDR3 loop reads CASSPQQGGSTEAFF. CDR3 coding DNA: TGTGCCAGCAGTCCCCAACAGGGAGGTTCAACTGAAGCTTTCTTT.